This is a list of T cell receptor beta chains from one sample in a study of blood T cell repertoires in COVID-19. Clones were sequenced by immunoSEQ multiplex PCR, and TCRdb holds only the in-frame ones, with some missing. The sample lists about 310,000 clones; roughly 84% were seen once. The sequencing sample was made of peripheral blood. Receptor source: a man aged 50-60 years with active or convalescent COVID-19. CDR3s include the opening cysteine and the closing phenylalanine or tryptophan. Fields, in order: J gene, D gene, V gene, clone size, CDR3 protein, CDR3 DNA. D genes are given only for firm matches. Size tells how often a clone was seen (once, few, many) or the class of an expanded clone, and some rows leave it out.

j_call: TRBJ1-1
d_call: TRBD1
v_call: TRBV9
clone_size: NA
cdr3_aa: CASSAGTGNTEAFF
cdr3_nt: TGTGCCAGCAGCGCCGGGACAGGGAACACTGAAGCTTTCTTT

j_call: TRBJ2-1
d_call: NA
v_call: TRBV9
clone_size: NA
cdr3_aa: CASSVAGSNNEQFF
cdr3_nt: TGTGCCAGCAGCGTAGCCGGGAGCAACAATGAGCAGTTCTTC

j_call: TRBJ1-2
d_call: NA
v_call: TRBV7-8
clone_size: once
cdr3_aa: CASSRQVNYGYTF
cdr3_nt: TGTGCCAGCAGCCGACAGGTTAACTATGGCTACACCTTC

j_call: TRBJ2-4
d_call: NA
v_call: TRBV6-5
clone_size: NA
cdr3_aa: CASRILAKNIQYF
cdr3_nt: TGTGCCAGCAGAATCCTAGCCAAAAACATTCAGTACTTC

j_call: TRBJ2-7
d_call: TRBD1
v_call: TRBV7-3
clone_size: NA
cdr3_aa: CASSSGTGTGEDEQYF
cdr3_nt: TGTGCCAGCAGCTCTGGGACCGGGACAGGGGAAGACGAGCAGTACTTC

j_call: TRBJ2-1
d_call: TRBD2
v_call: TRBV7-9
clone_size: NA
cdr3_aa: CASSSTSGRVNEQFF
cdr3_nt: TGTGCCAGCAGCTCGACTAGCGGGAGGGTGAATGAGCAGTTCTTC

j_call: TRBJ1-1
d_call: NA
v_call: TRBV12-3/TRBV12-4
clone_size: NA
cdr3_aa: CASSSQRNTEAFF
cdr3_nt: TGTGCCAGCAGCAGTCAGCGGAACACTGAAGCTTTCTTT

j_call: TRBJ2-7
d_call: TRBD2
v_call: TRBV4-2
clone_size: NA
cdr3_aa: CASSQAASGRAEQYF
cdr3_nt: TGTGCCAGCAGCCAAGCAGCTAGCGGGAGGGCCGAGCAGTACTTC

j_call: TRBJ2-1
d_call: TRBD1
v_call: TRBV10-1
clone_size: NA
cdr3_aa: CASSPWEGQGPGYNEQFF
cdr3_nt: TGCGCCAGCAGCCCGTGGGAAGGACAGGGGCCCGGTTACAATGAGCAGTTCTTC

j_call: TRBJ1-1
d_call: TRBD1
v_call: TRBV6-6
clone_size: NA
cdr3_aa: CASSYRTGGSTEAFF
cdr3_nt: TGTGCCAGCAGTTACCGGACAGGGGGCAGTACTGAAGCTTTCTTT

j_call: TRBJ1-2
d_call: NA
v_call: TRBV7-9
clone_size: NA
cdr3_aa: CASSLDQGGYGYTF
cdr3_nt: TGTGCCAGCAGCTTAGATCAGGGCGGCTATGGCTACACCTTC

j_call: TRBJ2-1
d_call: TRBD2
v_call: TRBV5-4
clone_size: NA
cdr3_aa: CASSSGLAFRAFF
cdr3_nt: TGTGCCAGCAGCTCTGGACTAGCGTTTAGAGCGTTCTTC

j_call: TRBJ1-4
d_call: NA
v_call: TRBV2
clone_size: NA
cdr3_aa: CASTMYRDEKLFF
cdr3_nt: TGTGCCAGCACCATGTACAGGGACGAAAAACTGTTTTTT

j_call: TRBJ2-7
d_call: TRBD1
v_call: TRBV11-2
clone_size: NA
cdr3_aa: CASSFSVGGQGYEQYF
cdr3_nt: TGTGCCAGCAGCTTTAGTGTGGGGGGACAGGGTTACGAGCAGTACTTC

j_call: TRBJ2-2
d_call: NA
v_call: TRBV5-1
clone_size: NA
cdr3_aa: CASSLSSVSNTGELFF
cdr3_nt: TGCGCCAGCAGCCTGAGTAGTGTCTCGAACACCGGGGAGCTGTTTTTT

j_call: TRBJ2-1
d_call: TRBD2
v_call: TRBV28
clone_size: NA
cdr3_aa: CASRLAGGGNEQFF
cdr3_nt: TGTGCCAGCAGACTAGCGGGAGGGGGAAATGAGCAGTTCTTC

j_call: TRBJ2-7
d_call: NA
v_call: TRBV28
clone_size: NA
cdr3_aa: CASSFPPSYEQYF
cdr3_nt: TGTGCCAGCAGTTTCCCTCCCTCCTACGAGCAGTACTTC

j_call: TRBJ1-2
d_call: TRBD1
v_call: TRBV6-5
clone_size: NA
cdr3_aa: CASSPDRGNIGYTF
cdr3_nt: TGTGCCAGCAGTCCTGACAGGGGGAACATCGGCTACACCTTC

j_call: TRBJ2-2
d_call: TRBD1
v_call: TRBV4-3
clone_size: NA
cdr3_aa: CASSQDYPARTGTGELFF
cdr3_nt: TGCGCCAGCAGCCAAGACTATCCAGCCCGGACAGGGACCGGGGAGCTGTTTTTT

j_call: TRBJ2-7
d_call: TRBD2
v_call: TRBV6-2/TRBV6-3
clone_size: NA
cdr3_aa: CASSYGSGNYEQYF
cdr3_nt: TGTGCCAGCAGTTACGGTAGCGGGAACTACGAGCAGTACTTC

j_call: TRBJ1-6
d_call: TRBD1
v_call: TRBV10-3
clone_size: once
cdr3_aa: CAISERGQNNSPLHF
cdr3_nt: TGTGCCATCAGTGAACGGGGACAGAATAATTCACCCCTCCACTTT

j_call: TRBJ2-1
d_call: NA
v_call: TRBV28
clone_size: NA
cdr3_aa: CASSFAGQLSNEQFF
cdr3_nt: TGTGCCAGCAGTTTTGCCGGACAGTTGAGCAATGAGCAGTTCTTC

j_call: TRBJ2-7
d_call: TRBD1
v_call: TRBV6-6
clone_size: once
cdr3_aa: CASSRQGGTYEQYF
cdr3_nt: TGTGCCAGCAGCCGACAGGGGGGTACCTACGAGCAGTACTTC